This T cell receptor beta chain was retrieved from a study of cytomegalovirus exposure and HLA in healthy donors (dated by TCRdb to about 2017). General notes on the study: In an earlier analysis of under 600 of the donors, 276 Gb of sequence data and 117 million unique TCR beta sequences from about 179 million T cells were reported. On average, about 200,000 unique TCR beta nucleotide sequences were sequenced per donor among a few hundred genotyped donors of the cohort, with 15% to 20% of those sequences being non-productive. Of the roughly 410 genotyped donors, roughly 76% were placed in the genetic ancestry cluster associated with self-reported Caucasian donors. To predict cytomegalovirus infection status, the study brought together high-throughput TCR immunosequencing, statistical association of individual TCRs with disease status, and machine learning. Donor age, sex, ethnicity and CMV serostatus were collected together with the repertoire data. A later genetic analysis used genome-wide SNP genotypes for 398 of the 666 donors, treating that subset as a discovery cohort. The study profiled the T cell repertoires of 500 to 800 subjects by immunosequencing and related them to cytomegalovirus serostatus. Class I and class II HLA loci were covered by the typing at four-digit resolution. Roughly 300 gigabases of sequencing data and approximately 85 million unique TCR sequences were included in an early release covering roughly 700 HLA-typed donors. Typing coverage varied by locus: roughly 629-640 donors for A, B, C, DRB1 and DQB1; 522 for DQA1; 600 to 610 for DPA1; 450 to 480 for DPB1. An earlier analysis of several hundred of the donors applied high-throughput TCR beta sequencing to assess whether each TCR beta V gene segment acted as functional or pseudogenic. The later analysis used no new phenotypic data to find candidate immune exposures, relying instead on TCR beta sequences and their occurrence across donors. Because of strong linkage in the cohort, roughly five DR-DQ haplotypes were treated as single units for association and clustering. All discovery cohort repertoires had been generated on a single sequencing platform. In a later analysis, previously published TCR beta repertoires from some 640 donors were re-analyzed and high-resolution HLA genotyping was added so that TCR occurrence patterns could be studied. The study aimed to test whether cataloging public T cell receptors could reveal signatures of past pathogen exposure. A separate validation cohort of about 110 different subjects was used in addition to the approximately 700-subject first cohort. Summary of the overall study and its limitations: Because the 87-base-pair reads could not distinguish some IMGT-functional V segments, including TRBV6-2 and TRBV6-3, those segments were excluded. CMV serostatus was the only immune exposure information available for the cohort. A further reported finding was that TCR beta sequences accurately predicted the HLA-A and HLA-B alleles for most subjects in the first cohort. V-gene and J-gene trimming of TCR beta chains was associated with a missense DCLRE1C variant in a later genetic analysis, and the association was replicated in an independent cohort. In vitro tests confirmed that a few of the cytomegalovirus-associated TCR beta chains recognize cytomegalovirus antigens. In a later analysis, the rate of TCR association differed among HLA loci, with DRB1 alleles having the most associated TCRs and HLA-C alleles having the fewest. Presence/absence analyses assumed roughly uniform sequencing depth across donors, an assumption that may not hold. In a later analysis, over 15,000 TCR beta sequences were associated with specific HLA alleles at a false discovery rate of 0.05. Because some donors lacked HLA typing at each locus, the association tests relied only on the typed subset. In a later analysis, HLA-associated TCR beta chains were found to be more clonally expanded and to have lower generation probabilities than equally common non-associated chains. Most TCR sequences were observed very rarely across donors, whereas some public TCRs were present in many individuals. Only TCR beta chains were sequenced in this cohort, and the absence of alpha or paired-chain data limited detectable features. According to a later genetic analysis, donors in an Asian-associated ancestry cluster had fewer N-insertions in productive TCRs than the approximately 700-donor mean. A total of about 150 TCR beta chains were listed by the study as associated with cytomegalovirus. Linkage disequilibrium might explain the correlated functional status among segregating V segments, but an unknown experimental factor could not be ruled out. The classifier was reported to diagnose cytomegalovirus status with high specificity and sensitivity in both the original and validation cohorts. A later analysis found that most CMV-associated TCR beta chains appeared HLA-restricted, with HLA associations seemingly driven largely by CMV exposure. In a later analysis, several top co-occurrence clusters were reported to appear linked to parvovirus B19, influenza, CMV and Epstein-Barr virus. Because counts were too low, seventeen rarely observed V segments, including chromosome 9 orphons, were excluded from the earlier analysis of several hundred of the donors. A group of highly shared sequence variants was considered likely to be a technical artifact of the sequencing pipeline. Broadly in line with IMGT annotations, most TCR beta V segments showed up in productive rearrangements about 87% or about 30% of the time in an earlier analysis of 587 of the donors. The authors suggested that the approach could potentially be extended to other disease states and immunological phenotypes. When HLA alleles, especially DR and DQ, strongly co-occurred, attributing TCR associations to individual alleles was difficult.

A note on this clone: The clone's antigen remains unknown. No qualities accompany the bases; no much larger clone lies one base away.

The cohort comprised around 700 healthy bone marrow donors. All cohort members were sampled while nominally healthy, although unrecorded immune exposures were likely present. The donor was CMV seropositive and was included in the group of some 290 seropositive cohort members. Each donor provided a peripheral blood sample, and peripheral blood mononuclear cells were used for TCR beta sequencing. The Qiagen DNeasy Blood Extraction Kit was used to extract genomic DNA from the blood cell samples. CDR1 is given as SGHTS and CDR2 as YDEGEE, both from the germline V gene. The CDR3 goes from the cysteine to the phenylalanine over 15 residues. The sequence is cut down to CDR3 DNA, 45 bases in frame from base 1. V is pruned by 4 bases and J by 5 bases, leaving 9 bases of the junction without a gene match. The protocol used for the library was the immunoSEQ multiplex PCR assay. A mixture of 60 forward primers for TCR Vbeta segments and 13 reverse primers for TCR Jbeta segments was used in the multiplex PCR. Amplification of the CDR3 region of rearranged TCR beta genes was performed with a multiplex PCR assay on genomic DNA. On the Illumina HiSeq System, the amplified TCR beta libraries were sequenced as 87-base-pair reads. On the authors' methods: A later analysis tallied tens of millions of unique TCR beta chains across the approximately 670 repertoires, and roughly 11 million of those chains were shared by two or more donors. To remove PCR and sequencing errors, raw reads were error-corrected and collapsed into unique sequences using a nearest-neighbor algorithm that merged closely related sequences. Alignment of CDR3 sequences to IMGT reference sequences was used to assign V, D and J gene segments. For a sequence to be retained, a match of at least six nucleotides to both a V gene segment and a J gene segment was required. Rearrangements were called productive when the CDR3 lacked stop codons and stayed in frame with V and J; all others were non-productive. CDR3 was defined by IMGT convention, running from the second conserved V-encoded cysteine to the conserved J-encoded phenylalanine. The earlier analysis of 500 to 600 of the donors excluded sequences that lacked an unambiguous match to a single V gene segment. An earlier analysis of 450 to 650 of the donors called V segments functional above 56.7% productive rearrangements and segregating when the between-donor standard deviation exceeded 5%. A statistical classification framework was built for diagnosing cytomegalovirus status from the catalog of TCR beta chain sequences. V and J gene assignment, in a later analysis, came from comparing TCR nucleotide sequences with IMGT/GENE-DB human TR gene sequences. Using the TCRdist pipeline, a later analysis assigned CDR3 sequences along with most-parsimonious VDJ recombination scenarios. In a later analysis, each TCR beta chain was defined by its CDR3 amino acid sequence together with its V-gene family, and reads without a unique V-gene family were excluded. A later analysis removed several hundred highly shared, low-generation-probability nucleotide sequences to deal with suspected cross-contamination and a sequencing artifact. A later analysis calculated a clonal expansion index for each public chain from normalized within-repertoire ranks of inferred template counts. In a later analysis, generation probabilities were computed with a VDJ recombination model fitted to out-of-frame rearrangements, and the resulting probabilities were checked against IGoR. In a later analysis, hypergeometric tests were used to score TCR-TCR, TCR-HLA and TCR-CMV co-occurrence, with a repertoire-size bias correction applied to TCR pairs. False discovery rates were estimated in a later analysis by permuting HLA or CMV assignments 20 times. A later analysis grouped co-occurring TCRs with DBSCAN, adding TCRdist sequence similarity when clustering within HLA-allele-positive subsets. Repertoires with fewer than 30,000 or more than 120,000 public chains were left out of co-occurrence clustering, as were about 5 repertoires with anomalous nucleotide sharing. What TCRdb holds here is the immuneACCESS table cut down to in-frame rearrangements. Part of the clones is not present; checked against another copy, under half of the missing clones reflect an unresolved V gene, and the others are unexplained. The V and J calls and clone size are taken from that table; D and trimming were inferred from the DNA. For this sample the table gives more than 130,000 clones, of which around 82% were detected only once. Approximately 6.2% of the sample comes from the top ten.

The sequence came from a man aged 35 to 55 in good health and CMV-seropositive. Sequenced material: PBMCs. Recombination connected TRBV5-8 to TRBJ1-1; 9 junctional bases match TRBD1. Here the CDR3 is given as CASSLRTGVWTEAFF. The bases are TGTGCCAGCAGCCTCCGGACAGGGGTGTGGACTGAAGCTTTCTTT.